These 13 T cell receptor beta chains were sequenced from one sample in a study of shared clonotypes between healthy human individuals (dated by TCRdb to 2020 to 2022). CD8 naive samples were obtained by positive selection for CCR7 among CD45RO-negative cells, yielding a CD45RA+CCR7+ population from which TemRA cells were excluded. The method was the immunoSEQ multiplex PCR assay. TCRdb carries this immuneACCESS record with in-frame sequences only. Its versions omit some clonotypes, under half of them owing to an unresolved V gene in the studies checked, with the rest unexplained. The table for this sample lists some 2 million clones; over 85% of them were counted only once. In total, the top ten clones hold 0.9% to 1.4% of the sample. Source material: naive CD8+ T cells sorted from blood. In light of the paper, this sample's cell subset or site label describes: CD45RA+CCR7+. Receptor source: a man aged 18 to 30 in good health.

A few counts support this clone. Other DNA sequences of this sample code for an identical CDR3. The chain links TRBV6-5 to TRBJ1-5; no firm D call. Germline V gives CDR1 MNHEY, CDR2 SVGAGI. This CDR3 comprises 14 residues. V dropped 2 bases and J dropped 6 bases, with 11 bases sitting between them. Written as DNA, the CDR3 is TGTGCCAGCAGTTACCGGGAAGGTGGTCAGCCCCAGCATTTT. It codes for CASSYREGGQPQHF.

This clone showed up just once. Other DNA sequences from this sample encode an identical CDR3 as well. The chain recombines TRBV27 with TRBJ2-7; D not resolved. The germline V gene has CDR1 MNHEY and CDR2 SMNVEV (reference sequence). The CDR3 is 13 residues long. The V gene lost 3 bases and the J gene lost 0 bases, with 6 bases spanning the gap. CDR3 amino acids: CASSFGRSYEQYF. CDR3 nucleotides: TGTGCCAGCAGTTTCGGTCGCTCCTACGAGCAGTACTTC.

The chain is built from TRBV7-2 and TRBJ2-1, with D perhaps given as TRBD1 or TRBD2 (5 bases each). The CDR3 loop spans 13 amino acids. The germline CDR1 and CDR2 sequences are SGHTA and FQGNSA. V was pared by 10 bases and J by 7 bases, with 17 bases between. The CDR3 sequence: CANEGLGTNEQFF. Here the CDR3 DNA reads TGTGCCAACGAGGGGCTAGGGACGAATGAGCAGTTCTTC.

The CDR3 is CATYRPDGNTIYF. CDR3 nucleotide sequence: TGTGCCACCTATAGGCCTGACGGAAACACCATATATTTT. This chain links TRBV28 with TRBJ1-3; D is undetermined. The V and J ends lost 10 bases and 4 bases respectively, with 14 bases between them. Germline CDR1 is MDHEN and CDR2 is SYDVKM. The CDR3 runs 13 residues.

Here the CDR3 DNA reads TGTGCCAGCAGCTTAGAAGGGGCCGTAGCCGGGGAGCTGTTTTTT. Protein: CASSLEGAVAGELFF. The chain recombines TRBV7-2 with TRBJ2-2; TRBD1 might be the D (5 bases). The V gene lost 1 base and the J gene lost 6 bases, with 12 bases spanning the gap. Germline assignment: CDR1 SGHTA and CDR2 FQGNSA. The CDR3 sequence is 15 residues long.

V usage is TRBV19 and J usage is TRBJ2-6, with unresolved D. Germline assignment: CDR1 LNHDA and CDR2 SQIVND (reference sequence). V was clipped by 3 bases and J by 0 bases, with 6 bases between them. CDR3 length equals 15 residues. The CDR3 protein is CASSIEYSGANVLTF. For the CDR3, the DNA is TGTGCCAGTAGTATCGAGTACTCTGGGGCCAACGTCCTGACTTTC. Based on the CDR3 plus reference TRBV19 and TRBJ2-6, the full variable domain is DGGITQSPKYLFRKEGQNVTLSCEQNLNHDAMYWYRQDPGQGLRLIYYSQIVNDFQKGDIAEGYSVSREKKESFPLTVTSAQKNPTAFYLCASSIEYSGANVLTFGAGSRLTVL.

As concerns this clone: Other nucleotide sequences from this sample produce the same CDR3. The rearrangement joins TRBV5-1 to TRBJ2-1; 8 nucleotides match TRBD2. Germline lookup yields CDR1 SGHRS and CDR2 YFSETQ. V was clipped by 2 bases and J by 2 bases; unmatched bases: 3. The CDR3 is 15 residues long. The CDR3: CASSFGGGTYNEQFF. The CDR3 nucleotides read TGCGCCAGCAGCTTTGGCGGGGGGACCTACAATGAGCAGTTCTTC. Full variable domain (remainder filled in from reference TRBV5-1 and TRBJ2-1): KAGVTQTPRYLIKTRGQQVTLSCSPISGHRSVSWYQQTPGQGLQFLFEYFSETQRNKGNFPGRFSGRQFSNSRSEMNVSTLELGDSALYLCASSFGGGTYNEQFFGPGTRLTVL.

The V gene is TRBV18, the J gene TRBJ1-5; D is possibly TRBD1 (5 bases). The CDR3 loop spans 16 amino acids. Germline loops: CDR1 KGHSH, CDR2 LQKENI. Trimming took 3 bases from V and 1 from J, leaving 13 bases between them. The chain's CDR3 is CASSPGWRGSNQPQHF. The DNA for the CDR3 is TGTGCCAGCTCACCCGGGTGGAGGGGAAGCAATCAGCCCCAGCATTTT. Full variable domain (rest looked up from reference TRBV18 and TRBJ1-5): NAGVMQNPRHLVRRRGQEARLRCSPMKGHSHVYWYRQLPEEGLKFMVYLQKENIIDESGMPKERFSAEFPKEGPSILRIQQVVRGDSAAYFCASSPGWRGSNQPQHFGDGTRLSIL.

The CDR3 bases are TGTGCCAGCAGTTCTCCCGGGACAGGGGGCAATCAGCCCCAGCATTTT. Protein product: CASSSPGTGGNQPQHF. The chain combines TRBV28 with TRBJ1-5; TRBD1 agrees at 10 bases. The CDR3 runs to 16 residues. Germline values: CDR1 MDHEN, CDR2 SYDVKM. J gave up 2 bases and V 4 bases, and 5 bases lay outside the gene matches.

The rearrangement links TRBV6-5 to TRBJ2-7, with unresolved D. The CDR3 sequence is 14 residues long. CDR1 and CDR2 (germline): MNHEY, SVGAGI. Trimming left V 0 bases short and J 3 bases short, with 9 bases between. DNA of the CDR3: TGTGCCAGCAGTTACTCGAATCATATCTACGAGCAGTACTTC. As protein: CASSYSNHIYEQYF.

The chain links TRBV5-3 to TRBJ2-7; 8 bases are a match to TRBD2. TRBV5-3 is filed as an ORF, its function uncertain. J lost 4 bases, V lost 0 bases, and 6 bases had no gene match. The CDR3 extends over 15 amino acids. CDR3 loop: CARSLEAGERYEQYF. CDR3 sequence (DNA): TGTGCCAGAAGCTTGGAAGCGGGAGAAAGGTACGAGCAGTACTTC.

The chain is built from TRBV15 and TRBJ2-7; tentative D call: TRBD2 (5 bases). This CDR3 spans 14 amino acids. V gave up 5 bases and J gave up 3 bases, with 14 bases separating them. Per germline, CDR1 LNHNV and CDR2 YYDKDF (reference sequence). The CDR3 nucleotides read TGTGCCACCAGCTCCAGAGCGGTAAACTACGAGCAGTACTTC. Its protein is CATSSRAVNYEQYF.

V usage is TRBV7-9 and J usage is TRBJ2-7, with D hard to call. In germline, CDR1 is SEHNR, CDR2 FQNEAQ (reference sequence). This CDR3 has 13 residues. V shed 5 bases and J shed 1 base, with 9 bases lying between them. For the CDR3, the DNA is TGTGCCAGCAGCGATCTGGGATCCTACGAGCAGTACTTC. It translates to CASSDLGSYEQYF.